This T cell receptor (beta chain) was documented in a study of early T cells in non-severe SARS-CoV-2 infection. Study in general: Sequencing of unsorted whole blood was done on bulk RNA, leaving chains unpaired.

Unique molecular identifiers tagged individual cDNA molecules. One entry per CDR3 protein, called by TCRdb with MiXCR from the 5' RACE reads. The table shows approximately 30,000 distinct CDR3 sequences, with approximately 4.6% occurring only once. This CDR3 has 14 residues. The germline V gene encodes CDR1 DFQATT and CDR2 SNEGSKA (reference sequence). Deletions cut 2 bases from V and 2 bases from J, with 13 bases between. Only a few counts were recorded for this clonotype. Its antigen is undetermined. The study, taken as a whole, reports: Missing private and CD4 specificities, VDJdb matching favored anti-spike CD8 responses.

The specimen was whole blood. The sequence was collected from an adult who was a healthcare worker with PCR-confirmed SARS-CoV-2 infection or an uninfected control (not recorded which). The chain is built from TRBV20-1 and TRBJ2-7, with a tentative D call TRBD2 (5 bases). The CDR3 nucleotides are TGCAGTGCTAGACCCGATGCGGGTACCTACGAGCAGTACTTC. Protein sequence: CSARPDAGTYEQYF.